This T cell receptor (beta chain) was captured by sequencing in a study of Ad26.COV2.S vaccination and SARS-CoV-2 variants (dated by TCRdb to the early 2020s). Study-level background: Vaccine-arm donors came from COV1001, a multicentre, randomized, double-blind, placebo-controlled phase I-IIa trial of Ad26.COV2.S in healthy adults. Blinding of investigators to trial group allocation was maintained during experiments and outcome assessment. Trial participants were randomized into five groups of five, in which low-dose or high-dose Ad26.COV2.S was given once or twice, or placebo was given on both occasions. Ad26.COV2.S was given intramuscularly at 5x10^10 or 1x10^11 viral particles, as a single shot or as two shots 56 days apart. Sequencing of the TCRbeta repertoire served to evaluate the specificity and breadth of SARS-CoV-2-reactive T cell receptors following Ad26.COV2.S vaccination. The TCR-sequenced set comprised around 30 samples: about 19 Ad26.COV2.S vaccine recipients, 5 placebo recipients and 8 SARS-CoV-2 convalescent individuals.

The cysteine opens and the phenylalanine closes a CDR3 of 14 amino acids. The only DNA kept is the CDR3, 42 bases in frame from the first base. Via the germline V gene (reference sequence), CDR1 is LNHDA and CDR2 SQIVND. The junction shows trimming of 10 bases on V and 6 bases on J, plus 18 bases between the germline ends. What the study reported, not specific to this receptor: The authors noted that the TCR breadth and depth analyses may have underestimated total T cell responses. Higher spike-specific TCR breadth was observed in Ad26.COV2.S recipients than in placebo recipients (P = 0.0014). After vaccination, spike-specific CD8+ and CD4+ T cell responses were reported to show substantial breadth. Vaccine and placebo recipients had comparable non-spike TCR breadth, which fits with the vaccine containing only spike. The study was not powered for comparison of responses between vaccine doses or regimens.

What the treatment or condition label conveys for this sample: over 15 received Ad26.COV2.S at low or high dose, single or two shots; 5 received placebo; per-sample allocation not given. Repertoires of vaccine and placebo recipients were sequenced from samples collected on day 63 after the first injection. Cohort 1b enrolled around 23 adults aged 18-55 years at a single site in Boston, USA, between 29 July and 7 August 2020. As a vaccine, Ad26.COV2.S was a replication-incompetent adenovirus type 26 vector that expressed a prefusion-stabilized SARS-CoV-2 spike protein derived from the original Wuhan strain. On this clone itself: The clone's antigen remains unknown. Base-call qualities are not available, and no considerably larger clone is one nucleotide away.

The immunoSEQ Assay was the method used to sequence TCRbeta CDR3 regions. After extraction, genomic DNA underwent amplification by bias-controlled multiplex PCR, followed by high-throughput sequencing. In the source study's methods: To quantify the absolute abundance of every unique TCRbeta CDR3 region, sequences were collapsed and filtered. T cell fraction was estimated by normalizing TCRbeta template counts to usable DNA, with usable DNA measured through amplification of reference genes found in all nucleated cells. Repertoire TCRs were annotated as SARS-CoV-2-specific when V gene, CDR3 amino acid sequence and J gene were exactly matched to a known reactive TCR set. MIRA supplied the reference SARS-CoV-2 TCR set, which was filtered for enrichment in COVID-19-positive ImmuneCODE repertoires so that public or cross-reactive TCRs were removed. Using the MIRA antigens, annotated TCRs were further analysed by specific ORF or by position within an ORF. Breadth was defined as the number of annotated unique rearrangements divided by the total number of unique productive rearrangements, and depth was defined as the summed frequency of the annotated unique rearrangements. Two-sided Wilcoxon rank-sum tests were used to compare TCR breadth between groups. Imported from immuneACCESS, the table was reduced by TCRdb to in-frame sequences with V and J called. These copies leave out some clones; in studies compared against another copy, an unresolved V gene accounts for under half, and the cause of the remainder is not known. V and J calls and clone size are those listed in that table; D and trimming were worked out from the DNA. Here the sample has 450,000 to 550,000 clones; about nine tenths occur a single time. The ten largest clones capture 1.5% to 2% of the sample.

This TCR came from a person aged 18-60 years who received the Ad26.COV2.S COVID-19 vaccine or a placebo. Sample: peripheral blood, taken in a trial of Ad26.COV2.S vaccine versus placebo. The chain is encoded by TRBV19 joined to TRBJ2-2, and possibly TRBD2, on 5 matching bases. In nucleotide form, the sequence is TGTGCCACCAACGGACGGGGAGAAGCCGGGGAGCTGTTTTTT. Translated, this is CATNGRGEAGELFF.